These 3 T cell receptor beta chains were all obtained from the same sample, sequenced in a study of blood T cell repertoires in COVID-19. TCRdb's table, derived via immunoSEQ multiplex PCR, lists solely in-frame clones and lacks some. The table includes 150,000 to 190,000 clones, roughly nine tenths detected once. Input material: peripheral blood. Receptors were obtained from a woman between 40 and 55 years old with acute or convalescent COVID-19.

The chain joins TRBV9 to TRBJ2-7; no clear D gene. The CDR3 has 16 amino acids. V lost 3 bases and J lost 0, with 16 bases in between. Germline V gives CDR1 SGDLS, CDR2 YYNGEE. CDR3 coding DNA: TGTGCCAGCAGCGCGGGTCGGGTGATAAGCTCCTACGAGCAGTACTTC. Encoded protein: CASSAGRVISSYEQYF. The full variable domain, in which reference TRBV9 and TRBJ2-7 provide the parts outside the CDR3, is DSGVTQTPKHLITATGQRVTLRCSPRSGDLSVYWYQQSLDQGLQFLIQYYNGEERAKGNILERFSAQQFPDLHSELNLSSLELGDSALYFCASSAGRVISSYEQYFGPGTRLTVT.

V gene TRBV6-6 combines with J gene TRBJ2-2; 7 nucleotides align to TRBD1. Germline assignment: CDR1 MNHNY and CDR2 SVGAGI (reference sequence). CDR3 length: 16 amino acids. V was pared by 6 bases and J by 1 base, with 8 bases of the junction left unmatched. In DNA, the CDR3 is TGTGCCAGCAGCCGACAGGGATCCAAGAACACCGGGGAGCTGTTTTTT. Amino acids: CASSRQGSKNTGELFF.

The V and J genes are TRBV2 and TRBJ1-6; possibly TRBD1 for D (5 bases). V was shortened by 6 bases and J by 9 bases, with 15 bases between the two germline ends. Germline CDR1 SNHLY, CDR2 FYNNEI. The CDR3 loop spans 14 amino acids. CDR3 bases: TGTGCCAGCAGCGGGGACGGGGAGGTTTCACCCCTCCACTTT. This encodes CASSGDGEVSPLHF.